A single sample gave rise to the 28 T cell receptor beta chains below, sequenced in a study of T cells in Graves' hyperthyroidism and ophthalmopathy. Researchers took RNA transcripts and amplified the TCR beta CDR3 regions from them. Researchers ran a first-round RT-PCR on the TCR CDR3 using the HTBI primer set. TCRdb reprocessed the multiplex PCR reads with MiXCR, giving one entry per CDR3 protein. The repertoire consists of some 370,000 distinct CDR3 sequences, with over 12% occurring once and the leading ten covering 28%. Input material: blood. The origin of the receptors is a man aged 45-65 years with Graves' ophthalmopathy.

This clonotype came up many times. The chain has TRBV27 and TRBJ2-1, with 7 nucleotides matching TRBD2. J lost 7 bases, V lost 7 bases, and 13 bases had no gene match. Germline lookup yields CDR1 MNHEY and CDR2 SMNVEV (reference sequence). This CDR3 has 15 residues. The CDR3: CASILSGLGGNEQFF. For the CDR3, the DNA is TGTGCCAGCATCTTAAGCGGGTTGGGAGGGAATGAGCAGTTCTTC.

The table lists this clonotype with a few counts. This chain uses TRBV5-5 with TRBJ2-7; TRBD2 agrees at 9 bases. Trimming removed 3 bases from V and 4 bases from J; junction bases left unmatched: 5. The CDR3 runs to 14 residues. The germline CDR1 and CDR2 sequences are SGHKS and YYEKEE (reference sequence). CDR3 coding DNA: TGTGCCAGCAGCTCCCTAGCGGGAAATTACGAGCAGTACTTC. It yields the protein CASSSLAGNYEQYF.

This clonotype has just a few counts. V and J are TRBV5-4 and TRBJ1-6; D is perhaps TRBD1 (5 bases). V was clipped by 5 bases and J by 1 base, with 10 bases between them. Germline CDR1 reads SGHNT; CDR2 reads YYREEE (reference sequence). CDR3 length equals 15 residues. CDR3 residues: CASSPGVSYNSPLHF. Here the CDR3 DNA reads TGTGCCAGCAGTCCGGGGGTTTCCTATAATTCACCCCTCCACTTT.

CDR3 nucleotide sequence: TGTGCCAGCTCGGACGAAATCTATGGCTACACCTTC. The encoded protein is CASSDEIYGYTF. The chain combines TRBV19 with TRBJ1-2; D not resolved. Germline-derived CDR1 and CDR2 are LNHDA and SQIVND (reference sequence). V was trimmed by 9 bases and J by 4 bases, leaving 12 bases between them. The CDR3 spans 12 residues.

The chain recombines TRBV10-3 with TRBJ1-4; 7 nucleotides agree with TRBD1. Germline V CDR1 and CDR2: ENHRY, SYGVKD. This CDR3 is built from 14 residues. With 6 bases clipped from V and 8 bases from J, the junction kept 9 bases outside the gene matches. CDR3 region: CAIRQQGTEEKLFF. Written as DNA, the CDR3 is TGTGCCATCAGACAACAGGGGACGGAGGAAAAACTGTTTTTT.

There are many counts of this clonotype. The rearrangement links TRBV2 to TRBJ2-1; 11 positions agree with TRBD2. V shed 6 bases, J shed 5 bases, and the junction held 6 bases outside the gene matches. Germline V gene sequence: CDR1 SNHLY, CDR2 FYNNEI. This CDR3 has 15 amino acids. CDR3: CASRPGTSGHNEQFF. The CDR3 bases are TGTGCCAGCAGGCCTGGGACTAGCGGACACAATGAGCAGTTCTTC. Looking up the rest from reference TRBV2 and TRBJ2-1 gives the full variable domain: EPEVTQTPSHQVTQMGQEVILRCVPISNHLYFYWYRQILGQKVEFLVSFYNNEISEKSEIFDDQFSVERPDGSNFTLKIRSTKLEDSAMYFCASRPGTSGHNEQFFGPGTRLTVL.

The J gene is TRBJ1-1, the V gene TRBV11-1, with a possible D match to TRBD1 (6 bases). Trimming cost V 2 bases and J 0 bases, with 19 bases left between them. The CDR3 totals 18 residues. Germline V gives CDR1 SGHAT, CDR2 FQDESV (reference sequence). The CDR3 protein is CASSLTPDRSDLNTEAFF. Here the CDR3 DNA reads TGTGCCAGCAGCTTAACCCCCGACAGGAGCGATTTGAACACTGAAGCTTTCTTT.

This clonotype was seen ten or more times. The chain carries TRBV20-1 and TRBJ2-7, with 10 nucleotides matching TRBD1. The CDR3 runs to 14 residues. Germline V CDR1 and CDR2: DFQATT, SNEGSKA (reference sequence). Trimming took 5 bases from V and 5 from J; bases not matched to a gene: 9. The CDR3 region has the DNA TGCAGTGCTGAGGGTGGACAGGGGGTTGACGAGCAGTACTTC. This translates into CSAEGGQGVDEQYF.

This clonotype showed up many times. This sequence joins TRBV12-3 or TRBV12-4 and TRBJ2-7; the match to TRBD1 covers 7 bases. J was trimmed by 6 bases and V by 6 bases; bases with no gene match: 11. The CDR3 contains 14 residues. The CDR3 spells CASSASVGGGEQYF. The CDR3 coding sequence is TGTGCCAGCAGCGCCTCCGTAGGGGGCGGCGAGCAGTACTTC.

This clonotype was counted only a few times. The rearrangement links TRBV28 to TRBJ2-1; D is perhaps TRBD1 (6 bases). Looked up from germline, CDR1 is MDHEN and CDR2 is SYDVKM. CDR3 size: 14 residues. Trimming removed 6 bases at V and 0 bases at J, with 9 bases between. This CDR3 reads CASRTDSSYNEQFF. CDR3 coding DNA: TGTGCCAGCAGAACGGACAGCTCCTACAATGAGCAGTTCTTC.

This clonotype was seen a handful of times. The chain has TRBV20-1 and TRBJ2-4; 9 bases agree with TRBD1. The V segment lost 4 bases and the J segment 1 base; nucleotides outside the gene matches: 5. The CDR3 totals 15 residues. CDR1 is DFQATT and CDR2 is SNEGSKA in the germline V gene (reference sequence). The CDR3 here is CSATTGTGAKNIQYF. The CDR3 nucleotides are TGCAGTGCTACAACCGGGACAGGGGCCAAAAACATTCAGTACTTC.

The chain combines TRBV28 with TRBJ1-2, with D hard to call. Germline values: CDR1 MDHEN, CDR2 SYDVKM. Trimming pared 3 bases from V and 7 bases from J, leaving 21 bases between. The CDR3 runs 16 residues. The CDR3 DNA reads TGTGCCAGCAGTTTGTACGGGATGACAAGGGCGGGTGGCTACACCTTC. Amino acid sequence: CASSLYGMTRAGGYTF.

This clonotype was observed many times. The V call is TRBV6-2 or TRBV6-3, the J call TRBJ2-3, with TRBD2 identical over 9 bases. Unmatched junction bases numbered 16, after V lost 0 bases and J lost 0 bases. Germline V lookup: CDR1 MNHEY, CDR2 SVGEGT. This CDR3 has 21 residues. The chain's CDR3 is CASSYSTQSGTSSYSTDTQYF. For the CDR3, the DNA is TGTGCCAGCAGTTACTCGACGCAAAGCGGGACTAGCAGTTATAGCACAGATACGCAGTATTTT.

The chain carries TRBV9 and TRBJ2-1; TRBD2 aligns across 8 bases. The CDR3 runs to 14 residues. V was pared by 0 bases and J by 6 bases, with 2 bases of the junction left unmatched. From germline, CDR1 is SGDLS and CDR2 YYNGEE. DNA of the CDR3: TGTGCCAGCAGCGTAGAGGGACTAGGCAATGAGCAGTTCTTC. This translates into CASSVEGLGNEQFF.

The chain combines TRBV5-1 with TRBJ2-1; 7 nucleotides line up with TRBD1. Germline CDR1 is SGHRS and CDR2 is YFSETQ. The CDR3 is 16 amino acids. V dropped 4 bases and J dropped 0; count of bases not matched to a gene: 7. The CDR3 loop is CASSAQGIGSYNEQFF. The DNA of the CDR3 is TGCGCCAGCAGCGCACAGGGGATTGGCTCCTACAATGAGCAGTTCTTC. The whole variable domain, filled in from reference TRBV5-1 and TRBJ2-1, reads KAGVTQTPRYLIKTRGQQVTLSCSPISGHRSVSWYQQTPGQGLQFLFEYFSETQRNKGNFPGRFSGRQFSNSRSEMNVSTLELGDSALYLCASSAQGIGSYNEQFFGPGTRLTVL.

This clonotype was picked up many times. The chain combines TRBV2 with TRBJ1-3; D is undetermined. Germline values: CDR1 SNHLY, CDR2 FYNNEI. Between the trimmed V and J ends, which lost 2 bases and 0 bases, there was a span of 8 bases. This CDR3 spans 15 amino acids. CDR3 region: CASSERIFSGNTIYF. The CDR3 nucleotides are TGTGCCAGCAGTGAAAGAATCTTCTCTGGAAACACCATATATTTT.

This clonotype turned up a few times. The V call is TRBV7-3, the J call TRBJ2-7; D unclear. V was clipped by 6 bases and J by 0 bases, with 27 bases between them. CDR3 size: 19 residues. Germline CDR1 and CDR2: SGHTA and FQGTGA. The CDR3 reads CASSYHSAFVGLSSYEQYF. As DNA, the CDR3 is TGTGCCAGCAGTTACCACAGTGCTTTCGTGGGATTGAGCTCCTACGAGCAGTACTTC. Filled out from reference TRBV7-3 and TRBJ2-7, the complete variable domain reads GAGVSQTPSNKVTEKGKYVELRCDPISGHTALYWYRQSLGQGPEFLIYFQGTGAADDSGLPNDRFFAVRPEGSVSTLKIQRTERGDSAVYLCASSYHSAFVGLSSYEQYFGPGTRLTVT.

This clonotype appeared many times. V usage is TRBV5-1 and J usage is TRBJ2-3; the D gene is possibly TRBD2 (5 bases). Germline V gene lookup returns CDR1 SGHRS and CDR2 YFSETQ. There are 15 residues in the CDR3. V was clipped by 0 bases and J by 2 bases, with 10 bases between them. CDR3 DNA: TGCGCCAGCAGCTTGGAGAGCGGCCCCACAGATACGCAGTATTTT. This translates into CASSLESGPTDTQYF.

CDR3 sequence reads: CASRDRVTDTQYF. The DNA for the CDR3 is TGTGCCAGTAGGGACAGGGTTACAGATACGCAGTATTTT. V gene TRBV19 combines with J gene TRBJ2-3; 8 bases are a match to TRBD1. In germline, CDR1 is LNHDA, CDR2 SQIVND (reference sequence). The CDR3 contains 13 residues. The junction had 2 bases not matched to a gene; V was cut back by 6 bases and J by 3 bases.

This clonotype was seen only a few times. The chain is built from TRBV27 and TRBJ1-2, with D perhaps TRBD1 (6 bases). Trimming took 5 bases from V and 8 from J, leaving 15 bases between them. The CDR3 extends over 13 amino acids. In germline, CDR1 is MNHEY, CDR2 SMNVEV (reference sequence). This CDR3 is CASSPLAGAGYTF. The DNA of the CDR3 is TGTGCCAGCAGTCCACTCGCAGGGGCCGGCTACACCTTC.

This sequence joins TRBV12-3 or TRBV12-4 and TRBJ2-5, with 11 nucleotides matching TRBD2. The CDR3 runs to 14 residues. V was pared by 8 bases and J by 5 bases, with 7 bases of the junction left unmatched. As DNA, the CDR3 is TGTGCCAGCCGTAGCGGGAGGGCATTCGAGACCCAGTACTTC. It yields the protein CASRSGRAFETQYF.

This chain connects TRBV7-9 to TRBJ2-5, with TRBD2 matching over 10 bases. This CDR3 has 17 residues. V lost 2 bases, J lost 0 bases, and 6 bases stayed unmatched. Germline CDR1 SEHNR, CDR2 FQNEAQ (reference sequence). The CDR3 is CASSLSSTSGYQETQYF. The CDR3 DNA reads TGTGCCAGCAGCTTATCGTCGACTAGCGGGTACCAAGAGACCCAGTACTTC.

This clonotype was counted a few times. This chain joins TRBV12-3 or TRBV12-4 and TRBJ1-6, with D tentatively TRBD1 (6 bases). Trimming removed 2 bases at V and 4 bases at J, with 6 bases between. CDR3 length: 14 amino acids. CDR3 amino acids: CASSLQGYNSPLHF. The CDR3 DNA sequence: TGTGCCAGCAGTTTACAGGGGTATAATTCACCCCTCCACTTT.

The V call is TRBV29-1, the J call TRBJ2-1; perhaps TRBD1 as D (7 bases). This CDR3 has 14 amino acids. V gave up 7 bases and J gave up 2 bases, with 15 bases separating them. Germline CDR1 reads SQVTM; CDR2 reads ANQGSEA. The CDR3 loop is CSAGGQGAYNEQFF. The CDR3 bases are TGCAGCGCTGGGGGGCAGGGGGCCTACAATGAGCAGTTCTTC.

This clonotype was detected ten times or more. The J gene is TRBJ1-4, the V gene TRBV12-3 or TRBV12-4; 8 bases fit TRBD1. This CDR3 comprises 14 residues. V trimming: 4 bases; J trimming: 8 bases; junction bases outside the gene matches: 6. This CDR3 is CASSYQGAREKLFF. Here the CDR3 DNA reads TGTGCCAGCAGTTACCAGGGGGCGCGAGAAAAACTGTTTTTT.

Ten or more counts support this clonotype. The CDR3 region has the DNA TGTGCCAGCAGTTTCCCAGGGATATCCTACGAGCAGTACTTC. Residues: CASSFPGISYEQYF. This chain joins TRBV12-3 or TRBV12-4 and TRBJ2-7; TRBD1 is a possible D gene (5 bases). Trimming took 3 bases from V and 1 from J, leaving 10 bases between them. The CDR3 totals 14 residues.

A note on this clonotype: A much larger clone differs by one base, so this may be a read error. The V and J genes are TRBV3-1 and TRBJ2-7, with D unclear. The DNA end favors TRBJ2-1, so the J call may be wrong. Germline CDR1 reads LGHDT; CDR2 reads YNNKEL (reference sequence). CDR3 length: 13 amino acids. CDR3 DNA: TGTGCCAGCAGCCAAGATCCCCTCTACGAGCAGTTCTTC. As protein: CASSQDPLYEQFF.

This sequence joins TRBV19 and TRBJ2-7; 7 bases fit TRBD1. With V trimmed by 10 bases and J by 5 bases, 8 bases remained unmatched. Germline assignment: CDR1 LNHDA and CDR2 SQIVND (reference sequence). The CDR3 is 12 residues long. CDR3 bases: TGTGCCACCTCCGACAGGGAAAACGAGCAGTACTTC. Its protein product is CATSDRENEQYF.